The clone carrying this TCR beta chain occurred many times. Its antigen remains unidentified. The CDR3 has 17 amino acids. From germline, CDR1 is ENHRY and CDR2 SYGVKD. The V gene lost 1 base and the J gene lost 3 bases, with 16 bases spanning the gap. TCR beta CDR3 regions were amplified from RNA. TCR CDR3 underwent first-round RT-PCR with the HTBI primer set. Via MiXCR, TCRdb re-called the multiplex PCR reads, giving one row per CDR3 protein. The repertoire consists of about 300,000 distinct CDR3 sequences, with roughly a fifth occurring once and the leading ten covering under 40%. This record belongs to a study of T cells in Graves' hyperthyroidism and ophthalmopathy. About the research overall: At the time of initial diagnosis and before any treatment, peripheral blood was collected. Study-wide findings and caveats: Most clonotypes expanded in thyroid above 0.001 were likewise present in blood.

Ophthalmopathy patients had Clinical Activity Score at least 3, NOSPECS grade at least 4, duration under 3 months. Exclusion followed for patients with uncontrolled infection, other autoimmune disease, pregnancy or lactation. The sequence derives from a man in his forties or fifties with Graves' ophthalmopathy. Sequenced sample: blood. This rearrangement joins TRBV10-3 to TRBJ1-5; no firm D call. For the CDR3, the DNA is TGTGCCATCAGTGAGTATGCGGGAGGAAGGGTCAATCAGCCCCAGCATTTT. Amino acid sequence: CAISEYAGGRVNQPQHF.